A selection of T cell receptor beta chains follows, all from one sample in a study of cytomegalovirus exposure and HLA in healthy donors. The table came from immunoSEQ multiplex PCR; TCRdb's copy has only in-frame clones and leaves some out. The specimen's table records 130,000 to 150,000 clones. Sequencing used PBMCs. The receptors were sampled from a man in his forties or fifties in good health and CMV-seronegative. CDR3s include the opening cysteine and the closing phenylalanine or tryptophan. The order of the fields is J gene, V gene, CDR3 length, D gene, CDR3 DNA, CDR3 protein. The D gene is left open where the match is weak.

J gene: TRBJ2-3
V gene: TRBV5-1
CDR3 length: 16
D gene: TRBD1
CDR3 DNA: TGCGCCAGCAGCTTGGAACAGGGGATTGGGACAGATACGCAGTATTTT
CDR3 protein: CASSLEQGIGTDTQYF

J gene: TRBJ1-2
V gene: TRBV5-1
CDR3 length: 14
D gene: TRBD1
CDR3 DNA: TGCGCCAGCAGTTCTTCCGGGACAGGGCATGGCTACACCTTC
CDR3 protein: CASSSSGTGHGYTF

J gene: TRBJ2-3
V gene: TRBV7-2
CDR3 length: 16
D gene: NA
CDR3 DNA: TGTGCCAGCAGCTCCAGAACCTTGGCTAGCACAGATACGCAGTATTTT
CDR3 protein: CASSSRTLASTDTQYF

J gene: TRBJ2-1
V gene: TRBV5-5
CDR3 length: 17
D gene: NA
CDR3 DNA: TGTGCCAGCAGCTTGGCAAAGAAAAGTTGGGTCGAGGATGAGCAGTTCTTC
CDR3 protein: CASSLAKKSWVEDEQFF

J gene: TRBJ2-1
V gene: TRBV18
CDR3 length: 14
D gene: NA
CDR3 DNA: TGTGCCAGCTCACCAGCGAGAGAGTACAATGAGCAGTTCTTC
CDR3 protein: CASSPAREYNEQFF

J gene: TRBJ1-3
V gene: TRBV6-6
CDR3 length: 13
D gene: NA
CDR3 DNA: TGTGCCAGCAGTAGGCAGGGAGGAGACACCATATATTTT
CDR3 protein: CASSRQGGDTIYF

J gene: TRBJ1-1
V gene: TRBV19
CDR3 length: 14
D gene: NA
CDR3 DNA: TGTGCCAGTAGTCCAGGACAGACCAACACTGAAGCTTTCTTT
CDR3 protein: CASSPGQTNTEAFF

J gene: TRBJ1-4
V gene: TRBV5-1
CDR3 length: 17
D gene: TRBD1
CDR3 DNA: TGCGCCAGCAGCTCTCCGGACAGGGGAACGTTCGGAGAAAAACTGCTTTTT
CDR3 protein: CASSSPDRGTFGEKLLF

J gene: TRBJ2-1
V gene: TRBV7-7
CDR3 length: 16
D gene: NA
CDR3 DNA: TGTGCCAGCAGCTCCCACAGGGAGAGCTCCTACAATGAGCAGTTCTTC
CDR3 protein: CASSSHRESSYNEQFF

J gene: TRBJ1-1
V gene: TRBV4-3
CDR3 length: 15
D gene: NA
CDR3 DNA: TGCGCCAGCAGCCAAGATTTAGCGGTGAACACTGAAGCTTTCTTT
CDR3 protein: CASSQDLAVNTEAFF

J gene: TRBJ2-2
V gene: TRBV7-6
CDR3 length: 16
D gene: NA
CDR3 DNA: TGTGCCAGCAGCTTAAACCTCAGGGATAGCACCGGGGAGCTGTTTTTT
CDR3 protein: CASSLNLRDSTGELFF

J gene: TRBJ1-3
V gene: TRBV4-1
CDR3 length: 16
D gene: TRBD1
CDR3 DNA: TGCGCCAGCAGCCAACAGACAGGGGGCACGGGAAACACCATATATTTT
CDR3 protein: CASSQQTGGTGNTIYF

J gene: TRBJ2-5
V gene: TRBV7-3
CDR3 length: 15
D gene: TRBD2
CDR3 DNA: TGTGCCAGCAGCTTGCTAGCGGGGGGCCAAGAGACCCAGTACTTC
CDR3 protein: CASSLLAGGQETQYF

J gene: TRBJ2-7
V gene: TRBV7-6
CDR3 length: 14
D gene: TRBD1
CDR3 DNA: TGTGCCAGCAGCTTAGTGGACAGGGACGACGAGCAGTACTTC
CDR3 protein: CASSLVDRDDEQYF

J gene: TRBJ2-1
V gene: TRBV7-3
CDR3 length: 15
D gene: NA
CDR3 DNA: TGTGCCAGCAGCTCCGGGTGGCGGATAAACAATGAGCAGTTCTTC
CDR3 protein: CASSSGWRINNEQFF

J gene: TRBJ1-6
V gene: TRBV7-2
CDR3 length: 15
D gene: NA
CDR3 DNA: TGTGCCAGCAGCGGAAGGCGGGGGGCCTACTCACCCCTCCACTTT
CDR3 protein: CASSGRRGAYSPLHF

J gene: TRBJ2-5
V gene: TRBV6-1
CDR3 length: 17
D gene: TRBD2
CDR3 DNA: TGTGCCAGCAGTGAAGCCGCAGGCGGGGGGGTTAAAGAGACCCAGTACTTC
CDR3 protein: CASSEAAGGGVKETQYF

J gene: TRBJ1-1
V gene: TRBV5-1
CDR3 length: 14
D gene: TRBD1
CDR3 DNA: TGCGCCAGCAGCTACCAAACAGGGGGCACTGAAGCTTTCTTT
CDR3 protein: CASSYQTGGTEAFF

J gene: TRBJ1-4
V gene: TRBV27
CDR3 length: 11
D gene: NA
CDR3 DNA: TGTGCCAGCAGTTTCCAGGAAAAACTGTTTTTT
CDR3 protein: CASSFQEKLFF

J gene: TRBJ2-7
V gene: TRBV7-3
CDR3 length: 15
D gene: TRBD1
CDR3 DNA: TGTGCCAGCAGCTTAGTCGGACAGGGTACCTACGAGCAGTACTTC
CDR3 protein: CASSLVGQGTYEQYF

J gene: TRBJ2-4
V gene: TRBV10-3
CDR3 length: 17
D gene: NA
CDR3 DNA: TGTGCCATCAGTGAGGTGGACACCATACTAGCCAAAAACATTCAGTACTTC
CDR3 protein: CAISEVDTILAKNIQYF

J gene: TRBJ2-3
V gene: TRBV19
CDR3 length: 13
D gene: TRBD1
CDR3 DNA: TGTGCCAGCAACAGGGGTGACTCAGATACGCAGTATTTT
CDR3 protein: CASNRGDSDTQYF

J gene: TRBJ1-3
V gene: TRBV2
CDR3 length: 18
D gene: TRBD1
CDR3 DNA: TGTGCCAGCAGGTATTTACGGACAGGGCGAAGCTCTGGAAACACCATATATTTT
CDR3 protein: CASRYLRTGRSSGNTIYF

J gene: TRBJ2-1
V gene: TRBV11-3
CDR3 length: 14
D gene: NA
CDR3 DNA: TGTGCCAGCAGCTTAGACGGGGGATACAATGAGCAGTTCTTC
CDR3 protein: CASSLDGGYNEQFF

J gene: TRBJ2-3
V gene: TRBV9
CDR3 length: 15
D gene: TRBD1
CDR3 DNA: TGTGCCAGCACCTTGACAGGACAGGGAAGCGATACGCAGTATTTT
CDR3 protein: CASTLTGQGSDTQYF

J gene: TRBJ2-7
V gene: TRBV25-1
CDR3 length: 16
D gene: NA
CDR3 DNA: TGTGCCAGCAGTGACCCGTTCGGGGGAGCCAGCTACGAGCAGTACTTC
CDR3 protein: CASSDPFGGASYEQYF

J gene: TRBJ2-1
V gene: TRBV11-2
CDR3 length: 16
D gene: TRBD2
CDR3 DNA: TGTGCCAGCAGCCCCCCGGGACTAGCGACCTACAATGAGCAGTTCTTC
CDR3 protein: CASSPPGLATYNEQFF

J gene: TRBJ2-7
V gene: TRBV11-1
CDR3 length: 14
D gene: NA
CDR3 DNA: TGTGCCAGCAGCTTAGATGGGGCCCTTAGCGAGCAGTACTTC
CDR3 protein: CASSLDGALSEQYF

J gene: TRBJ1-1
V gene: TRBV9
CDR3 length: 15
D gene: NA
CDR3 DNA: TGTGCCAGCAGCGTATGGGTGGGGGCGAACACTGAAGCTTTCTTT
CDR3 protein: CASSVWVGANTEAFF

J gene: TRBJ2-3
V gene: TRBV7-3
CDR3 length: 14
D gene: TRBD1
CDR3 DNA: TGTGCCAGCAGCTCCGGACAGGGTACAGATACGCAGTATTTT
CDR3 protein: CASSSGQGTDTQYF

J gene: TRBJ1-4
V gene: TRBV5-4
CDR3 length: 13
D gene: NA
CDR3 DNA: TGTGCCAGCAGCTTCTGGGGCGGTGAAAAACTGTTTTTT
CDR3 protein: CASSFWGGEKLFF

J gene: TRBJ1-1
V gene: TRBV5-8
CDR3 length: 12
D gene: NA
CDR3 DNA: TGTGCCAGCCTGCGAGGGAGAACTGAAGCTTTCTTT
CDR3 protein: CASLRGRTEAFF

J gene: TRBJ2-2
V gene: TRBV4-3
CDR3 length: 16
D gene: TRBD1
CDR3 DNA: TGCGCCAGCAGCCAAGATGGGGACAGGAGGGCCGGGGAGCTGTTTTTT
CDR3 protein: CASSQDGDRRAGELFF

J gene: TRBJ1-5
V gene: TRBV29-1
CDR3 length: 14
D gene: NA
CDR3 DNA: TGCAGCGTTGAGGCGAAGGAGGGAAATCAGCCCCAGCATTTT
CDR3 protein: CSVEAKEGNQPQHF

J gene: TRBJ1-2
V gene: TRBV4-1
CDR3 length: 14
D gene: NA
CDR3 DNA: TGCGCCAGCAGCCAAGGATACGGTGCAGGCGGCTACACCTTC
CDR3 protein: CASSQGYGAGGYTF

J gene: TRBJ1-2
V gene: TRBV10-3
CDR3 length: 15
D gene: TRBD1
CDR3 DNA: TGTGCCATCAACCTTGGACAGGGGGCCTCCGGTGGCTACACCTTC
CDR3 protein: CAINLGQGASGGYTF

J gene: TRBJ2-7
V gene: TRBV11-1
CDR3 length: 13
D gene: NA
CDR3 DNA: TGTGCCAGCGGCACAGGGTTGAGCGAGGAGCAGTACTTC
CDR3 protein: CASGTGLSEEQYF

J gene: TRBJ2-2
V gene: TRBV25-1
CDR3 length: 17
D gene: TRBD2
CDR3 DNA: TGTGCCAGCAGTGAAGAGGCTAGCGGGGGAGACACCGGGGAGCTGTTTTTT
CDR3 protein: CASSEEASGGDTGELFF

J gene: TRBJ1-2
V gene: TRBV7-7
CDR3 length: 13
D gene: NA
CDR3 DNA: TGTGCCTCCAGAAACAGCACTAACTATGGCTACACCTTC
CDR3 protein: CASRNSTNYGYTF

J gene: TRBJ2-3
V gene: TRBV7-9
CDR3 length: 14
D gene: TRBD2
CDR3 DNA: TGTGCCAGCAGCATCTTAGCGGGGCTAGATACGCAGTATTTT
CDR3 protein: CASSILAGLDTQYF

J gene: TRBJ1-2
V gene: TRBV7-2
CDR3 length: 15
D gene: NA
CDR3 DNA: TGTGCCAGCAGCCTAAGTCCGGGGAGTGGCCATGGCTACACCTTC
CDR3 protein: CASSLSPGSGHGYTF

J gene: TRBJ2-5
V gene: TRBV29-1
CDR3 length: 12
D gene: NA
CDR3 DNA: TGCAGCGTTGATCAGGCCCAAGAGACCCAGTACTTC
CDR3 protein: CSVDQAQETQYF

J gene: TRBJ1-2
V gene: TRBV7-2
CDR3 length: 12
D gene: NA
CDR3 DNA: TGTGCCAGCAGTCAGTACGGGGGGAACTACACCTTC
CDR3 protein: CASSQYGGNYTF

J gene: TRBJ2-4
V gene: TRBV2
CDR3 length: 20
D gene: TRBD1
CDR3 DNA: TGTGCCAGCAGCCTGGCCCCGGGACAGGGGGTGCCACTAGCCAAAAACATTCAGTACTTC
CDR3 protein: CASSLAPGQGVPLAKNIQYF